One and the same sample provided the 15 T cell receptor beta chains below, sequenced in a study of T cells after yellow fever vaccination (dated by TCRdb to between 2018 and 2021). The meaning of the sample's treatment or condition label: live attenuated yellow fever vaccine strain. The receptor library was made with 5' RACE. The instrument given in TCRdb is Illumina HiSeq 2500. TCRdb redid the processing of the public reads, applying fastp at Q25 and MiXCR, and retained in-frame beta chains. Each CDR3 protein appears once, grouped with its most common genes and DNA. This sample comprises 620,000 or so distinct CDR3 sequences, about 15% of them detected only once. The ten largest account for 17% of the sample. This sample comprised PBMCs, obtained 5 days after the first yellow fever vaccination. These receptors all stem from a man aged 18-30 years who received the YFV17D yellow fever vaccine.

The gene calls are TRBV19 and TRBJ2-2, with D perhaps assigned TRBD1 or TRBD2 (5 bases each). CDR1 and CDR2 from the germline V gene are LNHDA and SQIVND (reference sequence). V lost 1 base, J lost 7 bases, and 10 bases lay in between. The CDR3 totals 14 residues. The CDR3 DNA follows: TGTGCCAGTAGTATAGCCCGGGACCTCGGGGAGCTGTTTTTT. Its translation: CASSIARDLGELFF.

This clonotype turned up a few times. The genes are TRBV12-3 or TRBV12-4 and TRBJ1-2; 9 positions agree with TRBD1. The CDR3 runs 11 residues. V shed 5 bases, J shed 12 bases, and the junction held 4 bases outside the gene matches. CDR3: CASSPGQGHTF. CDR3 coding DNA: TGTGCCAGCAGTCCGGGACAGGGACACACCTTC.

This chain uses TRBV24-1 with TRBJ1-2; perhaps TRBD1 as D (6 bases). Germline V gene sequence: CDR1 KGHDR, CDR2 SFDVKD. There are 17 residues in the CDR3. V lost 5 bases to trimming and J lost 4 bases, with 22 bases between them. The CDR3: CATSGSPRGGRLYGYTF. In nucleotides, the CDR3 is TGTGCCACCAGTGGATCCCCCCGGGGGGGGCGCCTCTATGGCTACACCTTC.

V usage is TRBV6-1 and J usage is TRBJ1-5; no clear D. The V end was cut by 6 bases, the J end by 0 bases, with 9 bases between. Germline V gene lookup returns CDR1 MNHNS and CDR2 SASEGT. This CDR3 region has 14 residues. CDR3: CASRRVDSNQPQHF. For the CDR3, the DNA is TGTGCCAGCAGGAGGGTCGATAGCAATCAGCCCCAGCATTTT.

The V and J genes are TRBV6-5 and TRBJ1-3; D is unresolved. The CDR3 loop spans 11 amino acids. The germline V gene encodes CDR1 MNHEY and CDR2 SVGAGI. V was shortened by 8 bases and J by 4 bases, with 6 bases between the two germline ends. In nucleotides, the CDR3 is TGTGCCAGCTTGGACGGAAACACCATATATTTT. Translation gives CASLDGNTIYF.

The chain has TRBV6-5 and TRBJ2-7, with D uncertain. Germline-derived CDR1 and CDR2 are MNHEY and SVGAGI. The CDR3 runs 14 residues. V was pared by 2 bases and J by 0 bases, with 8 bases between. CDR3 in DNA: TGTGCCAGCAGTTACGATGGGTCCTCCTACGAGCAGTACGTC. Translation gives CASSYDGSSYEQYV.

The chain combines TRBV7-9 with TRBJ1-2, with TRBD1 matching over 7 bases. This CDR3 spans 14 amino acids. Per germline, CDR1 SEHNR and CDR2 FQNEAQ (reference sequence). Trimming removed 7 bases from V and 2 bases from J; junction bases left unmatched: 7. In nucleotides, the CDR3 is TGTGCCAGCACCGAAACAGGGGCGAACTATGGCTACACCTTC. Residues: CASTETGANYGYTF.

The rearrangement joins TRBV9 to TRBJ1-4, with no clear D. V shed 3 bases and J shed 0 bases, with 12 bases lying between them. CDR3 length: 16 residues. The germline gives CDR1 SGDLS, CDR2 YYNGEE. As DNA, the CDR3 is TGTGCCAGCAGCGCCGTGGGCCTCCCAACTAATGAAAAACTGTTTTTT. Its protein is CASSAVGLPTNEKLFF.

This clonotype appeared a few times. The CDR3 DNA is TGTGCCAGCAGTTTGCCCAGGGGGAATGAGCAGTTCTTC. It yields the protein CASSLPRGNEQFF. V is TRBV12-3 or TRBV12-4 and J is TRBJ2-1; 7 nucleotides line up with TRBD1. V gave up 3 bases and J gave up 7 bases; unmatched junction bases: 3. The CDR3 runs 13 residues.

This clonotype was picked up a small number of times. V gene TRBV24-1 combines with J gene TRBJ1-1; no clear D. Germline CDR1 and CDR2: KGHDR and SFDVKD. The CDR3 consists of 14 residues. V was cut by 0 bases and J by 5 bases, with 9 bases left in between. Written as DNA, the CDR3 is TGTGCCACCAGTGATTTGAGTGAGGGAACTGAAGCTTTCTTT. Its translation is CATSDLSEGTEAFF.

In nucleotides, the CDR3 is TGTGCCAGCTCAACCATCTCAGGCTACAATGAGCAGTTCTTC. Protein sequence: CASSTISGYNEQFF. This sequence joins TRBV6-1 and TRBJ2-1; no definite D call. The V end was cut by 8 bases, the J end by 3 bases, with 14 bases between. CDR1 is MNHNS, CDR2 SASEGT, per germline. The CDR3 contains 14 residues.

This clonotype turned up a few times. DNA for the CDR3: TGTGCCAGCAGCCCCTTTCCGCAGGCAGAAGAGACCCAGTACTTC. This translates into CASSPFPQAEETQYF. The chain uses TRBV7-9 and TRBJ2-5; unclear D gene. The V end was cut by 5 bases, the J end by 3 bases, with 16 bases between. Germline V gene sequence: CDR1 SEHNR, CDR2 FQNEAQ (reference sequence). This CDR3 region has 15 residues.

Only one count was recorded for this clonotype. The chain couples TRBV30 to TRBJ2-5, with D perhaps assigned TRBD1 or TRBD2 (7 bases each). This CDR3 has 17 amino acids. Trimming took 3 bases from V and 2 from J, leaving 22 bases between them. The V gene's germline CDR1 is GTSNPN and CDR2 SVGIG (reference sequence). Written as DNA, the CDR3 is TGTGCCTGGAGCCCACCTCAGCAGGGGGGGTGGCAAGAGACCCAGTACTTC. Its translation is CAWSPPQQGGWQETQYF.

The chain has TRBV9 and TRBJ1-5; D is possibly TRBD1 (5 bases). Looked up from germline, CDR1 is SGDLS and CDR2 is YYNGEE. The V end was cut by 0 bases, the J end by 5 bases, with 9 bases between. This CDR3 comprises 14 residues. For the CDR3, the DNA is TGTGCCAGCAGCGTAGATGAGGGGTATCAGCCCCAGCATTTT. Translation gives CASSVDEGYQPQHF.

This clonotype was observed a handful of times. The rearrangement uses TRBV12-3 or TRBV12-4 and TRBJ1-5; maybe TRBD1 (6 bases). Trimming pared 4 bases from V and 4 bases from J, leaving 17 bases between. There are 16 residues in the CDR3. The CDR3 sequence is CASSSGAPSTNQPQHF. CDR3 DNA: TGTGCCAGCAGTTCAGGGGCACCATCGACTAATCAGCCCCAGCATTTT.